The clone carrying this T cell receptor (beta chain) was counted a few times. Its cognate antigen is unknown. Per germline, CDR1 SQVTM and CDR2 ANQGSEA. Deletions cut 3 bases from V and 1 base from J, with 6 bases between. The CDR3 is 12 amino acids. These data belong to a study of CD8+ T cells in alopecia areata. The study, taken as a whole, reports: Compared with mice, patients displayed less clear TCR sharing, possibly for HLA-related reasons.

Sequencing used cDNA as its template, made by extracting RNA and reverse transcribing it. Only in-frame clones appear in the TCRdb table, and some are missing; sequencing was by immunoSEQ multiplex PCR. The sample includes under 150,000 clones, roughly 50% seen only once; the top ten take roughly a tenth. Individuals with alopecia areata gave both lesional scalp punch biopsies and peripheral blood for collection. Sorting of CD4+ and CD8+ T cells was performed on PBMCs. The receptor's source is a human donor with alopecia areata. The V call is TRBV29-1, the J call TRBJ2-5; D is uncertain. The sequenced sample was NKG2D-low CD8+ T cells sorted from blood. The CDR3 bases are TGCAGCGTTGAGTTAGGCCAAGAGACCCAGTACTTC. Protein sequence: CSVELGQETQYF.